The 10 T cell receptor delta chains in this list originate from one sample, sequenced in a study of Vδ1+ human thymocytes. RNA was extracted from the cells and then reverse transcribed. CDR3 amplicons came from multiplex PCR with pooled V-gene forward and constant-region reverse primers. TCRdb reapplied CATT to the multiplex PCR reads. The data contain 45,000 to 75,000 delta-chain clones, over 13% of them singletons. Antigens of these TCRs are unknown. Study observations and caveats: Thymic TRG and TRD repertoires appeared highly polyclonal.

Sequencing was performed on Vdelta1+ gamma-delta thymocytes from the thymus. Subset specified: FACS-sorted CD3+ TCRalphabeta- TCRVdelta1+ TCRVdelta2- thymocytes. The receptor source for this set is a girl in the first two years of life who had congenital heart surgery.

This clone turned up a few times. V usage is TRDV1 and J usage is TRDJ1; a weak D match, TRDD3 (6 bases). With 2 bases removed from V and 5 bases from J, the gap between germline ends came to 15 bases. CDR1 and CDR2 from the germline V gene are TSWWSYY and QGS. The CDR3 runs to 15 residues. The CDR3 sequence: CALGEGAGDLDKLIF. The CDR3 nucleotides read TGTGCTCTTGGGGAAGGGGCTGGGGACCTTGATAAACTCATCTTT.

This clone was found once. The chain recombines TRDV1 with TRDJ1; D is unclear. Germline V gives CDR1 TSWWSYY, CDR2 QGS. Trimming took 0 bases from V and 4 from J, leaving 21 bases between them. The CDR3 extends over 18 amino acids. CDR3 in DNA: TGTGCTCTTGGGGAACTAGACCTATCTTTTAGCTGGAGCGATAAACTCATCTTT. Its protein product is CALGELDLSFSWSDKLIF.

The chain has TRDV1 and TRDJ1; possible D gene TRDD3, 9 bases. The length of the CDR3 is 18 residues. Between the trimmed V and J ends, which lost 4 bases and 6 bases, there was a span of 27 bases. In germline, CDR1 is TSWWSYY, CDR2 QGS. CDR3: CALGAASYGPTGGNKLIF. The CDR3 coding sequence is TGTGCTCTTGGGGCAGCTTCCTACGGCCCTACTGGGGGAAATAAACTCATCTTT.

The rearrangement uses TRDV1 and TRDJ1, with TRDD3 matching over 11 bases. With V trimmed by 0 bases and J by 2 bases, 26 bases remained unmatched. CDR3 length: 24 amino acids. Germline V gene sequence: CDR1 TSWWSYY, CDR2 QGS. The CDR3 DNA reads TGTGCTCTTGGGGAACTAAAGTCTACGAGTGGTCGTCTGGGGGATACAAAAATAACCGATAAACTCATCTTT. This gives the protein CALGELKSTSGRLGDTKITDKLIF.

The J gene is TRDJ1, the V gene TRDV1, with D possibly TRDD3 on 6 matching bases. CDR1 and CDR2 from the germline V gene are TSWWSYY and QGS. This CDR3 contains 27 residues. The V gene lost 1 base and the J gene lost 0 bases, with 45 bases spanning the gap. CDR3 amino acids: CALGERKPREGFPPAPSGGPYTDKLIF. CDR3 DNA: TGTGCTCTTGGGGAACGAAAACCCAGAGAGGGCTTCCCCCCGGCCCCAAGTGGGGGCCCGTACACCGATAAACTCATCTTT.

This clone was counted only a few times. The rearrangement uses TRDV1 and TRDJ1; D might be TRDD3 (6 bases). This CDR3 contains 17 residues. Germline-derived CDR1 and CDR2 are TSWWSYY and QGS. V was shortened by 6 bases and J by 0 bases, with 20 bases between the two germline ends. The CDR3 DNA is TGTGCTCTTGGTATCAGACATACTGGGTCGTACACCGATAAACTCATCTTT. Translated, it gives CALGIRHTGSYTDKLIF.

This clone was seen only a few times. J is TRDJ1 and V is TRDV1; 7 positions agree with TRDD2. Per the germline V gene, CDR1 is TSWWSYY and CDR2 is QGS. Trimming removed 1 base from V and 1 base from J; junction bases left unmatched: 15. This CDR3 comprises 19 residues. This CDR3 reads CALGEPRFPTRSGTDKLIF. The CDR3 DNA is TGTGCTCTTGGGGAACCCAGATTTCCTACAAGATCCGGCACCGATAAACTCATCTTT.

This clone was picked up a small number of times. This chain links TRDV1 with TRDJ1; TRDD3 matches 12 bases. The V gene end was trimmed by 2 bases and the J gene end by 0 bases; junction bases not matched to a gene: 28. Germline V lookup: CDR1 TSWWSYY, CDR2 QGS. The CDR3 has 25 amino acids. This CDR3 reads CALGEGSTPPHWGILRSLYTDKLIF. The CDR3, as DNA: TGTGCTCTTGGGGAAGGATCTACGCCTCCCCACTGGGGGATACTGAGGAGTTTGTACACCGATAAACTCATCTTT.

The chain joins TRDV1 to TRDJ1; D is perhaps TRDD2 or TRDD3 (7 bases each). The V gene lost 1 base and the J gene lost 0 bases, with 18 bases spanning the gap. This CDR3 is built from 18 residues. Germline values: CDR1 TSWWSYY, CDR2 QGS. The CDR3 sequence is CALGERAFLGGYTDKLIF. CDR3 bases: TGTGCTCTTGGGGAACGGGCCTTCCTGGGGGGCTACACCGATAAACTCATCTTT.

There are a few counts of this clone. This chain joins TRDV1 and TRDJ1; maybe TRDD3 (6 bases). The CDR3 spans 22 residues. Germline V gene lookup returns CDR1 TSWWSYY and CDR2 QGS. V was cut by 5 bases and J by 0 bases, with 34 bases left in between. The DNA of the CDR3 is TGTGCTCTTGGGACACGATCCTTGTCTGGTGGATACCACCAGGCTAACACCGATAAACTCATCTTT. It specifies CALGTRSLSGGYHQANTDKLIF.